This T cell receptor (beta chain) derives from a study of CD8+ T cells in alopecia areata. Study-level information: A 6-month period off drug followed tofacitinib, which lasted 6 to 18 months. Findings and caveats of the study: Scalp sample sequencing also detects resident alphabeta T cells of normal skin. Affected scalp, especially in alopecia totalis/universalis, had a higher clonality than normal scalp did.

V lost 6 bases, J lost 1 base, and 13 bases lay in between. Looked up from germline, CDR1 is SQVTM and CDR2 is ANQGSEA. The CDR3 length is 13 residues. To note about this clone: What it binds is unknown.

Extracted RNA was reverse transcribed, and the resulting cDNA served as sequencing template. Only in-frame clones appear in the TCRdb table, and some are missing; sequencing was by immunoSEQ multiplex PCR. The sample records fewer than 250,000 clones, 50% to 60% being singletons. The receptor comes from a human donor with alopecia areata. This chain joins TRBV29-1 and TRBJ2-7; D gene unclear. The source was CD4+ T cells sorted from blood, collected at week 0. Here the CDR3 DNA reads TGCAGCGTGGTGGATACCACGTCCTACGAGCAGTACTTC. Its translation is CSVVDTTSYEQYF.